What follows describes a single TCR beta chain. Antigen specificity is unknown. TCRdb re-called the reads through MiXCR, storing one row per CDR3 protein. The table lists fewer than 350,000 distinct CDR3 sequences, 15% to 20% of them singletons, with about 11% in the top ten. The germline V gene encodes CDR1 DFQATT and CDR2 SNEGSKA (reference sequence). Trimming at V came to 6 bases and at J to 4 bases, leaving 6 bases not matched to a gene. This CDR3 is 13 amino acids long. The sample comes from a study of T cell repertoires in cytomegalovirus infection. Findings and limits, study-wide: It was HLA-C-restricted CMV-specific TCR beta clonotypes that dominated the response ex vivo. Using cumulative public TCR beta family frequency, the authors identified those who carried CMV together with the relevant HLA.

V gene TRBV20-1 combines with J gene TRBJ1-5; 7 bases line up with TRBD1. The sequenced sample was PBMCs. The source is a human donor in good health (CMV status not recorded). Some clones in this sample may be carry-over from other donors' samples. The CDR3 DNA is TGCAGTGCAACTAGGGACAGAAATCAGCCCCAGCATTTT. This translates into CSATRDRNQPQHF.